The 25 T cell receptor beta chains given below trace back to one sample, sequenced in a study of cytomegalovirus exposure and HLA in healthy donors (dated by TCRdb to 2016 to 2017). Receptor amplification or capture employed the immunoSEQ multiplex PCR assay. The multiplex PCR relied on a mix of 60 forward primers for TCR Vbeta segments and 13 reverse primers for TCR Jbeta segments. TCRdb carries this immuneACCESS record with in-frame sequences only. Its versions omit some clonotypes, under half of them owing to an unresolved V gene in the studies checked, with the rest unexplained. The sample records approximately 130,000 clones, around 77% of which are singletons. The ten largest clones capture around 1.2% of the sample. Source material: PBMCs. The receptors here all came from a man aged 45-60 years in good health and CMV-seronegative.

J is TRBJ1-3 and V is TRBV9; TRBD1 matches at 7 bases. Per the germline V gene, CDR1 is SGDLS and CDR2 is YYNGEE. This CDR3 contains 16 residues. J lost 0 bases, V lost 1 base, and 4 bases had no gene match. The CDR3 DNA follows: TGTGCCAGCAGCGTAACAGGGGCAAACTCTGGAAACACCATATATTTT. It codes for CASSVTGANSGNTIYF.

The genes are TRBV10-2 and TRBJ1-5; D is undetermined. From germline, CDR1 is WSHSY and CDR2 SAAADI. There are 14 residues in the CDR3. V dropped 1 base and J dropped 9 bases, with 13 bases sitting between them. In DNA form, the CDR3 reads TGCGCCAGCAGTGAGTTTTTGGATTCGGGGCCCCAGCATTTT. Translation: CASSEFLDSGPQHF.

This chain connects TRBV5-1 to TRBJ2-5; 7 bases map to TRBD1. J was trimmed by 4 bases and V by 0 bases; bases with no gene match: 6. The CDR3 is 15 residues long. Germline V gene data show CDR1 as SGHRS and CDR2 as YFSETQ. CDR3 sequence reads: CASSLALRQGETQYF. Here the CDR3 DNA reads TGCGCCAGCAGCTTGGCCCTCAGACAGGGAGAGACCCAGTACTTC.

This rearrangement joins TRBV10-3 to TRBJ2-3; 9 nucleotides align to TRBD2. Trimming removed 0 bases from V and 6 bases from J; junction bases left unmatched: 7. The CDR3 length is 16 residues. Germline V gene data show CDR1 as ENHRY and CDR2 as SYGVKD. CDR3 coding DNA: TGTGCCATCAGTGAGTCCAGTAGCGGGAGTGGGGATACGCAGTATTTT. Protein sequence: CAISESSSGSGDTQYF.

This chain links TRBV30 with TRBJ2-3, with 7 bases fitting TRBD2. CDR3 size: 12 residues. In germline, CDR1 is GTSNPN, CDR2 SVGIG (reference sequence). V shed 5 bases, J shed 7 bases, and the junction held 6 bases outside the gene matches. The CDR3 loop is CAWGGGENTQYF. The CDR3 nucleotides read TGTGCCTGGGGGGGAGGGGAGAATACGCAGTATTTT.

The chain joins TRBV18 to TRBJ1-2; 12 bases match TRBD1. Trimming cost V 5 bases and J 4 bases; bases outside gene matches: 11. Germline lookup yields CDR1 KGHSH and CDR2 LQKENI. CDR3 length: 17 amino acids. The CDR3 DNA reads TGTGCCAGCTCAGACCCGGGACAGGGGGCGCGTGGCTATGGCTACACCTTC. Translation gives CASSDPGQGARGYGYTF. Combining the CDR3 with reference TRBV18 and TRBJ1-2 gives the whole variable domain NAGVMQNPRHLVRRRGQEARLRCSPMKGHSHVYWYRQLPEEGLKFMVYLQKENIIDESGMPKERFSAEFPKEGPSILRIQQVVRGDSAAYFCASSDPGQGARGYGYTFGSGTRLTVV.

This chain links TRBV7-9 with TRBJ1-5; 9 bases are shared with TRBD1. Germline V CDR1 and CDR2: SEHNR, FQNEAQ (reference sequence). There are 14 residues in the CDR3. Trimming took 5 bases from V and 7 from J; bases not matched to a gene: 6. The CDR3 is CASSPWDREQPQHF. Written as DNA, the CDR3 is TGTGCCAGCAGCCCATGGGACAGGGAACAGCCCCAGCATTTT.

This clone has a handful of counts. This chain connects TRBV6-1 to TRBJ2-7; D is perhaps TRBD1 (5 bases). V lost 2 bases, J lost 0 bases, and 17 bases lay in between. The V gene's germline CDR1 is MNHNS and CDR2 SASEGT. This CDR3 region has 17 residues. The CDR3 sequence: CASSEWGRAELSYEQYF. The CDR3 DNA follows: TGTGCCAGCAGTGAATGGGGCCGCGCGGAGCTCTCCTACGAGCAGTACTTC.

A single count supports this clone. This rearrangement joins TRBV13 to TRBJ2-6; the D is unclear. The CDR3 extends over 15 amino acids. Germline values: CDR1 PRHDT, CDR2 FYEKMQ (reference sequence). V dropped 1 base and J dropped 0 bases, with 4 bases sitting between them. The CDR3 bases are TGTGCCAGCAGCTTAGCCCACTCTGGGGCCAACGTCCTGACTTTC. Translated, it gives CASSLAHSGANVLTF.

The chain carries TRBV19 and TRBJ1-4, with a weak D call TRBD1 (6 bases). V was trimmed by 5 bases and J by 8 bases, leaving 12 bases between them. Germline lookup yields CDR1 LNHDA and CDR2 SQIVND (reference sequence). This CDR3 is built from 13 residues. The DNA of the CDR3 is TGTGCCAGTAGTTTCAGGGGAAACGAAAAACTGTTTTTT. As protein: CASSFRGNEKLFF.

The V gene is TRBV5-1, the J gene TRBJ2-1; D might be TRBD1 (5 bases). The V end lost 0 bases, the J end lost 0 bases, and 10 bases lay between the germline ends. CDR1 SGHRS and CDR2 YFSETQ come from the germline V gene. The CDR3 runs to 16 residues. Here the CDR3 DNA reads TGCGCCAGCAGCTTGGGACAGCCTACCTCCTACAATGAGCAGTTCTTC. Protein: CASSLGQPTSYNEQFF.

The chain links TRBV21-1 to TRBJ2-2; TRBD2, the D gene given by the table, was not confirmed from the DNA. TRBV21-1 is a documented pseudogene. This CDR3 region has 13 residues. CDR3 DNA sequence: TGTGCCAGCAGCAAATTGAGAACCGGGGAGCTGTTTTTT. Protein sequence: CASSKLRTGELFF.

The rearrangement uses TRBV5-1 and TRBJ2-7; 9 nucleotides line up with TRBD2. Germline CDR1 SGHRS, CDR2 YFSETQ. V trimming: 2 bases; J trimming: 3 bases; junction bases outside the gene matches: 3. CDR3 length: 14 amino acids. The CDR3 spells CASSFASGNYEQYF. In DNA form, the CDR3 reads TGCGCCAGCAGCTTCGCTAGCGGGAACTACGAGCAGTACTTC.

This chain links TRBV7-8 with TRBJ1-5, with D unclear. Germline CDR1 is SGHVS and CDR2 is FQNEAQ. There are 15 residues in the CDR3. V gave up 1 base and J gave up 1 base, with 8 bases separating them. CDR3 coding DNA: TGTGCCAGCAGCTTAGGTGGCAGGAGCAATCAGCCCCAGCATTTT. This sequence encodes CASSLGGRSNQPQHF. The complete variable domain, with remaining parts taken from reference TRBV7-8 and TRBJ1-5, reads GAGVSQSPRYKVAKRGQDVALRCDPISGHVSLFWYQQALGQGPEFLTYFQNEAQLDKSGLPSDRFFAERPEGSVSTLKIQRTQQEDSAVYLCASSLGGRSNQPQHFGDGTRLSIL.

This chain links TRBV28 with TRBJ2-7; possibly TRBD1 for D (6 bases). The CDR3 covers 13 residues. In germline, CDR1 is MDHEN, CDR2 SYDVKM. The ends were cut back, 5 bases at V and 3 bases at J, with 11 bases in the middle. CDR3 in DNA: TGTGCCAGCAGTACGGGACACTACTACGAGCAGTACTTC. Amino acids: CASSTGHYYEQYF.

A few counts support this clone. This rearrangement joins TRBV6-5 to TRBJ1-1; TRBD1 might be the D (6 bases). The CDR3 has 12 amino acids. The ends were cut back, 7 bases at V and 1 base at J, with 7 bases in the middle. Looked up from germline, CDR1 is MNHEY and CDR2 is SVGAGI. CDR3: CASKTGNTEAFF. Written as DNA, the CDR3 is TGTGCCAGCAAGACAGGGAACACTGAAGCTTTCTTT.

In its sample, this clone was seen once. V gene TRBV5-4 combines with J gene TRBJ2-2, with 10 bases fitting TRBD2. The CDR3 sequence is 16 residues long. The V gene's germline CDR1 is SGHNT and CDR2 YYREEE (reference sequence). Trimming at V came to 0 bases and at J to 7 bases, leaving 6 bases not matched to a gene. CDR3 loop: CASSLGLAGVGGELFF. DNA for the CDR3: TGTGCCAGCAGCTTGGGGCTAGCGGGAGTAGGCGGGGAGCTGTTTTTT.

This clone was observed a few times. The genes are TRBV11-2 and TRBJ2-1; D might be TRBD1 (6 bases). The CDR3 loop spans 13 amino acids. V lost 6 bases, J lost 8 bases, and 14 bases lay in between. Germline assignment: CDR1 SGHAT and CDR2 FQNNGV. As DNA, the CDR3 is TGTGCCAGCAGGGACAGTTACGGGGATGAGCAGTTCTTC. This sequence encodes CASRDSYGDEQFF.

This chain links TRBV4-1 with TRBJ2-1, with a tentative D call TRBD2 (5 bases). Germline V CDR1 and CDR2: MGHRA, YSYEKL. The V gene lost 0 bases and the J gene lost 4 bases, with 13 bases spanning the gap. CDR3 length: 16 residues. The CDR3 loop is CASSQDGRPGYNEQFF. The CDR3 DNA follows: TGCGCCAGCAGCCAAGACGGCCGGCCGGGATACAATGAGCAGTTCTTC.

This clone was observed a handful of times. V gene TRBV10-2 combines with J gene TRBJ2-7, with 11 positions matching TRBD2. Germline CDR1 is WSHSY and CDR2 is SAAADI. The CDR3 consists of 17 residues. The trim removed 6 bases at V and 3 bases at J, leaving 13 bases unmatched. For the CDR3, the DNA is TGCGCCAGCAGCGGATACGGGACTAGCGGAAACAACTACGAGCAGTACTTC. Its protein is CASSGYGTSGNNYEQYF.

This chain joins TRBV28 and TRBJ2-3, with 9 nucleotides matching TRBD1. This CDR3 is 12 amino acids long. The V gene's germline CDR1 is MDHEN and CDR2 SYDVKM. V was pared by 6 bases and J by 10 bases, with 5 bases of the junction left unmatched. CDR3 DNA sequence: TGTGCCAGCAGCCAGGGACAGGGCTCGCAGTATTTT. Translating gives CASSQGQGSQYF.

The chain links TRBV21-1 to TRBJ2-7; the table's TRBD2 call for D was not verified on the DNA. TRBV21-1 is described as a pseudogene. The CDR3 loop spans 17 amino acids. The CDR3 spells CASSKARGPLHSYEQYF. CDR3 bases: TGTGCCAGCAGCAAAGCGCGGGGACCACTTCATTCCTACGAGCAGTACTTC.

This sequence joins TRBV10-3 and TRBJ2-5; tentatively, D is TRBD2 (6 bases). The J call is uncertain, as TRBJ2-7 better fits the DNA end. CDR1 is ENHRY and CDR2 is SYGVKD in the germline V gene. The CDR3 length is 17 residues. CDR3 coding DNA: TGTGCCATCAGTGAGTCACGGGCGGGGCGGGTCGCTTACGAGCAGTACTTC. Translation gives CAISESRAGRVAYEQYF.

The CDR3 coding sequence is TGTGCCAGCAGCTTTCGGTCAGGGCCAAGAAGCTCTGGGGCCAACGTCCTGACTTTC. Protein product: CASSFRSGPRSSGANVLTF. The chain has TRBV5-6 and TRBJ2-6; TRBD1 is a possible D gene (5 bases). Germline V gene sequence: CDR1 SGHDT, CDR2 YYEEEE. The V and J ends lost 2 bases and 0 bases respectively, with 18 bases between them. This CDR3 has 19 amino acids.

Details on this clone: Other DNA sequences from this sample encode an identical CDR3 as well. The chain uses TRBV6-5 and TRBJ1-1; D ambiguous. This CDR3 is 13 amino acids long. Germline V gene sequence: CDR1 MNHEY, CDR2 SVGAGI. Trimming removed 0 bases at V and 5 bases at J, with 7 bases between. The CDR3 nucleotides read TGTGCCAGCAGTTACTCCGGTGGTACTGAAGCTTTCTTT. It is translated as CASSYSGGTEAFF.